One sample yielded the 11 T cell receptor beta chains listed below, sequenced in a study of metastatic and nonmetastatic thyroid tumors. No treatment of any kind had been given to any patient before thyroid surgery. TCRdb redid the clone calls on the PCR reads using MiXCR. The sample gives tens of thousands of clones, less than 20% of which show up once; 20% to 25% is in the top ten. Sequences were obtained from blood. These TCRs come from a female donor with papillary thyroid cancer or a benign thyroid nodule (not recorded which). Some clones in this sample may be carry-over from other donors' samples.

The sample holds many counts of this clone. V gene TRBV7-2 combines with J gene TRBJ2-7, with D perhaps TRBD2 (6 bases). The CDR3 contains 15 residues. Germline V gives CDR1 SGHTA, CDR2 FQGNSA. Trimming removed 0 bases at V and 1 base at J, with 10 bases between. CDR3 sequence reads: CASSLAGSLSYEQYF. The CDR3 region has the DNA TGTGCCAGCAGCTTAGCCGGGAGTTTGTCCTACGAGCAGTACTTC.

Remarks on this clone: At one boundary the junction diverges from the germline segment, which might be a read error. This sequence joins TRBV5-1 and TRBJ2-2, with a possible D match to TRBD2 (5 bases). The CDR3 sequence is 12 residues long. Germline CDR1 reads SGHRS; CDR2 reads YFSETQ. As DNA, the CDR3 is TGCCCCAGCAGCTTGGGTAGTGGGGAGCCGTTTTTT. It codes for CPSSLGSGEPFF.

This clone was picked up many times. The chain carries TRBV20-1 and TRBJ1-4, with D tentatively TRBD1 (6 bases). From germline, CDR1 is DFQATT and CDR2 SNEGSKA (reference sequence). V lost 0 bases and J 2 bases, leaving 7 bases between the germline ends. The CDR3 consists of 14 residues. CDR3 DNA: TGCAGTGCTAGAGAAGGGGGGACTAATGAAAAACTGTTTTTT. Encoded protein: CSAREGGTNEKLFF.

This clone has at least ten counts. The rearrangement joins TRBV5-1 to TRBJ1-1, with TRBD1 as a possible D gene (5 bases). The CDR3 consists of 13 residues. Germline CDR1 SGHRS, CDR2 YFSETQ. Trimming cost V 4 bases and J 0 bases, with 7 bases left between them. The CDR3 DNA sequence: TGCGCCAGCAGCATGGGGCTGAACACTGAAGCTTTCTTT. It yields the protein CASSMGLNTEAFF.

This clone was seen ten or more times. The V gene is TRBV5-5, the J gene TRBJ2-1; tentative D call: TRBD1 (6 bases). Germline V CDR1 and CDR2: SGHKS, YYEKEE (reference sequence). Trimming removed 1 base at V and 8 bases at J, with 10 bases between. The CDR3 has 13 amino acids. The CDR3 coding sequence is TGTGCCAGCAGCTTGAGCAGGGGTTATGAGCAGTTCTTC. Encoded protein: CASSLSRGYEQFF.

This clone was observed many times. The chain joins TRBV29-1 to TRBJ2-3, with a tentative D call TRBD2 (5 bases). Germline V lookup: CDR1 SQVTM, CDR2 ANQGSEA. This CDR3 contains 10 residues. Between the trimmed V and J ends, which lost 7 bases and 9 bases, there was a span of 11 bases. The CDR3 nucleotides read TGCAGCGCCCAACGAGGGACGCAGTATTTT. Its protein is CSAQRGTQYF.

As regards this clone: A much larger clone lies one base from this, so it may be a read error. J is TRBJ2-3 and V is TRBV11-2; 7 bases are a match to TRBD2. This CDR3 comprises 15 residues. The germline V gene has CDR1 SGHAT and CDR2 FQNNGV. V was clipped by 1 base and J by 9 bases; unmatched bases: 10. The CDR3: CASSLGGLAGVTQYF. CDR3 nucleotides: TGTGCCAGCAGCTTAGGGGGACTGGCGGGAGTCACGCAGTATTTT.

Ten or more counts support this clone. This may come from a read error, since a much larger clone is one base off. V usage is TRBV6-1 and J usage is TRBJ1-3; D not certain. The CDR3 is made up of 13 amino acids. Germline CDR1 MNHNS, CDR2 SASEGT. The CDR3 reads CASRGFSGSTIYF. CDR3 coding DNA: TGTGCCAGCAGGGGGTTCTCTGGAAGCACCATATATTTT.

Worth noting for this clone: At one of its ends the junction is not consistent with the germline gene, which may arise from a read error. The CDR3 loop reads CASSDSGLESNEQFF. In DNA form, the CDR3 reads TGTGCCAGCAGTGACTCTGGCTTGGAGTCGAATGAGCAGTTCTTC. The chain joins TRBV6-5 to TRBJ2-1; D is ambiguous. This CDR3 spans 15 amino acids. CDR1 and CDR2 from the germline V gene are MNHEY and SVGAGI.

There are many counts of this clone. DNA of the CDR3: TGCAGTGCTAGAGATTTGGGGACGCCGAACACCGGGGAGCTGTTTTTT. Translating it yields CSARDLGTPNTGELFF. The J gene is TRBJ2-2, the V gene TRBV20-1; tentatively, D is TRBD1 or TRBD2 (5 bases each). The CDR3 loop spans 16 amino acids. V was cut by 0 bases and J by 0 bases, with 11 bases left in between. Looked up from germline, CDR1 is DFQATT and CDR2 is SNEGSKA (reference sequence).

This chain links TRBV18 with TRBJ2-1; no clear D. This CDR3 is built from 12 residues. Per the germline V gene, CDR1 is KGHSH and CDR2 is LQKENI. V lost 0 bases, J lost 5 bases, and 2 bases lay in between. CDR3 sequence: CASSPPNNEQFF. As DNA, the CDR3 is TGTGCCAGCTCACCACCGAACAATGAGCAGTTCTTC. Supplemented by reference TRBV18 and TRBJ2-1, the full variable domain reads NAGVMQNPRHLVRRRGQEARLRCSPMKGHSHVYWYRQLPEEGLKFMVYLQKENIIDESGMPKERFSAEFPKEGPSILRIQQVVRGDSAAYFCASSPPNNEQFFGPGTRLTVL.